This T cell receptor beta chain was identified during a study of OX40 agonist ivuxolimab in advanced cancers. Study-wide findings and caveats: People who partly responded at 0.1-3.0 mg/kg had some of the least clonal expansion seen.

TCRdb keeps only in-frame clones here, not all; method: immunoSEQ multiplex PCR. The table has more than 75,000 clones, approximately 91% seen once. Worth noting for this clone: Its antigen is as yet unknown.

The sequence came from an adult with an advanced solid tumor such as melanoma, head and neck, liver or kidney cancer. Sequences were derived from CD4+ or CD8+ T cells sorted from blood, sampled in a trial of the OX40 agonist ivuxolimab.

CDR3 protein: CASSARHGGGDTIYF. DNA of the CDR3: TGTGCCAGCAGCGCTAGACACGGCGGAGGGGACACCATATATTTT. The J gene is TRBJ1-3, the V gene TRBV9, with a tentative D call TRBD1 (5 bases). CDR1 is SGDLS, CDR2 YYNGEE, per germline. The CDR3 has 15 amino acids. V was pared by 3 bases and J by 8 bases, with 18 bases between.